The subject of this entry is one TCR beta chain. Its antigen is undetermined. The data derive from a study of OX40 agonist ivuxolimab in advanced cancers. Turning to the study itself: Among those enrolled, mean age was about 63 years (range about 23 to 80) and 82.7% were male. Points from the study as a whole: Among the lowest peripheral clonal expansion occurred in 0.1-3.0 mg/kg partial responders.

Looked up from germline, CDR1 is SGHDN and CDR2 is FVKESK. This CDR3 comprises 19 residues. V shed 1 base, J shed 0 bases, and the junction held 5 bases outside the gene matches. Some clones are missing from TCRdb's copy, which holds only in-frame ones; the method was immunoSEQ multiplex PCR. Found here are about 76,000 clones, around four fifths of them singletons; the top ten hold around 2%. The clonotype comes from an adult with an advanced solid tumor such as melanoma, head and neck, liver or kidney cancer. Sequencing used CD4+ or CD8+ T cells sorted from blood, obtained in a trial of the OX40 agonist ivuxolimab. V usage is TRBV14 and J usage is TRBJ2-6; 11 nucleotides align to TRBD1. The CDR3 here is CASSQGQGTGGSGANVLTF. The DNA for the CDR3 is TGTGCCAGCAGCCAAGGTCAAGGGACAGGGGGCTCTGGGGCCAACGTCCTGACTTTC.